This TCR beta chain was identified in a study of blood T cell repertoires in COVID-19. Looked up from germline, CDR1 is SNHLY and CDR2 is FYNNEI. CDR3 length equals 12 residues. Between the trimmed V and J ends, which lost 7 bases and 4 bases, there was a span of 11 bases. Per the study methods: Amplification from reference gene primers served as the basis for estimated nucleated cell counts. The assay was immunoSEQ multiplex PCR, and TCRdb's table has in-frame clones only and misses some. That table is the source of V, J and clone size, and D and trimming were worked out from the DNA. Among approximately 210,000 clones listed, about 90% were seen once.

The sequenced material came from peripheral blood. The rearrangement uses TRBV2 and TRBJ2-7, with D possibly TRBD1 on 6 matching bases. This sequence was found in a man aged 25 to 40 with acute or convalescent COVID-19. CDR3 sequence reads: CASTSTGYEQYF. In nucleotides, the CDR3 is TGTGCCAGCACCTCTACAGGGTACGAGCAGTACTTC.